This is a list of T cell receptor beta chains from one sample in a study of blood T cell repertoires in COVID-19. The table came from immunoSEQ multiplex PCR; TCRdb's copy has only in-frame clones and leaves some out. The data show around 200,000 clones, approximately 81% seen once. The material sequenced was peripheral blood. The receptors here all came from a woman at least 80 years old with acute or convalescent COVID-19. Each CDR3 is given with its conserved first and last residue. D genes are given only for firm matches. Clone size appears in some rows only: once, few, many, or a class for an expanded clone.

>NA|TRBJ2-1|TRBV3-1/TRBV3-2|TRBD1
TGTGCCAGCAGCCCAGCGGACAGGGGTTTCAATGAGCAGTTCTTC
CASSPADRGFNEQFF
>NA|TRBJ1-1|TRBV9|NA
TGTGCCAGCAGCGGTCGGACAGCTATGAACACTGAAGCTTTCTTT
CASSGRTAMNTEAFF
>NA|TRBJ2-3|TRBV5-8|TRBD2
TGTGCCAGCAGCTTGGGGGCAGCAGCGGGAGTATCTGATACGCAGTATTTT
CASSLGAAAGVSDTQYF
>NA|TRBJ1-5|TRBV7-8|TRBD1
TGTGCCAGCAGCGCGGAGGACAGGGGGTTTGAGACCCAGCATTTT
CASSAEDRGFETQHF
>NA|TRBJ2-7|TRBV6-5|TRBD2
TGTGCCAGCAGTTACTCTCTAGCGGGAGTTGACTACGAGCAGTACTTC
CASSYSLAGVDYEQYF
>NA|TRBJ1-1|TRBV9|NA
TGTGCCAGCAGCGTAGGCGGCCTCCTGTCGAACACTGAAGCTTTCTTT
CASSVGGLLSNTEAFF
>NA|TRBJ2-5|TRBV5-4|TRBD2
TGTGCCAGCAGCCCTATAGCGGGGGGGCAAGAGACCCAGTACTTC
CASSPIAGGQETQYF
>NA|TRBJ2-7|TRBV6-5|NA
TGTGCCAGCAGTTCCAGGGTAGCCACCTACGAGCAGTACTTC
CASSSRVATYEQYF
>NA|TRBJ1-1|TRBV18|TRBD1
TGTGCCAGCTCATCGGACAGGGGGCGTCGGGGCACTGAAGCTTTCTTT
CASSSDRGRRGTEAFF
>few|TRBJ2-7|TRBV24-1|TRBD2
TGTGCCACCTCGGGAGGCACGGCCTACGAGCAGTACTTC
CATSGGTAYEQYF
>NA|TRBJ2-1|TRBV7-3|TRBD2
TGTGCCAGCAGCTTAACGTCGGCGGGGGTTTACAATGAGCAGTTCTTC
CASSLTSAGVYNEQFF
>NA|TRBJ1-2|TRBV13|NA
TGTGCCAGCAGCTTGCGCTCCTCAGGAGGCTACACCTTC
CASSLRSSGGYTF
>NA|TRBJ2-7|TRBV15|NA
TGTGCCACCAGCTCCGAGCCGGGACTTAACTCCTACGAGCAGTACTTC
CATSSEPGLNSYEQYF
>NA|TRBJ2-4|TRBV28|NA
TGTGCCAGCAGTTTGGGGGCCGGCTCTGGGGGTAACATTCAGTACTTC
CASSLGAGSGGNIQYF
>NA|TRBJ2-2|TRBV30|NA
TGTGCCTGGAGTGTACCCGTGGGAGCTCCCGGGGAGCTGTTTTTT
CAWSVPVGAPGELFF
>NA|TRBJ2-2|TRBV5-1|TRBD1
TGCGCCAGCAGCTTGGAGGGGGCAGCGGACACCGGGGAGCTGTTTTTT
CASSLEGAADTGELFF
>NA|TRBJ2-7|TRBV9|NA
TGTGCCAGCAGCGTAGATGCAGCGGGCTTATACGAGCAGTACTTC
CASSVDAAGLYEQYF
>NA|TRBJ1-1|TRBV5-1|NA
TGCGCCACAAAATACCAGGGTGACACTGAAGCTTTCTTT
CATKYQGDTEAFF
>NA|TRBJ2-7|TRBV25-1|NA
TGTGCCAGCAGTGTGGGTGGCGGTCCTTCCGAGCAGTACTTC
CASSVGGGPSEQYF
>NA|TRBJ2-7|TRBV12-5|TRBD1
TGTGCTAGTGGTACCGGACAGGAGAGCTCCTACGAGCAGTACTTC
CASGTGQESSYEQYF
>NA|TRBJ1-1|TRBV27|TRBD1
TGTGCCAGCAGTAGAGGACAGGGGGCCCTGAACACTGAAGCTTTCTTT
CASSRGQGALNTEAFF
>few|TRBJ1-1|TRBV7-3|NA
TGTGCCAGCAGCTTCCACAGGAACACTGAAGCTTTCTTT
CASSFHRNTEAFF
>NA|TRBJ2-3|TRBV7-2|TRBD2
TGTGCCAGCAGGAGAGGACTAGCGGGGGGTGGCACAGATACGCAGTATTTT
CASRRGLAGGGTDTQYF
>NA|TRBJ1-2|TRBV27|TRBD1
TGTGCCAGCAGTCCCAGATCAGGGGGAGGATATGGCTACACCTTC
CASSPRSGGGYGYTF
>NA|TRBJ1-2|TRBV4-1|TRBD1
TGCGCCAGCAGCCCGGGACAGGGGGCAATCTATGGCTACACCTTC
CASSPGQGAIYGYTF
>NA|TRBJ2-1|TRBV18|TRBD2
TGTGCCAGCTCACCGGGGGCTAGCGGGTACTACAATGAGCAGTTCTTC
CASSPGASGYYNEQFF
>NA|TRBJ1-2|TRBV5-1|TRBD1
TGCGCCAGCGGACAGGGGGCGAATGGCTATGGCTACACCTTC
CASGQGANGYGYTF
>NA|TRBJ2-7|TRBV6-6|NA
TGTGCCAGCAGTTACTCTTCCCAGGCTGGGCAGTACTTC
CASSYSSQAGQYF
>few|TRBJ2-5|TRBV11-2|NA
TGTGCCAGCAGCCGGACAGTCCAAGAGACCCAGTACTTC
CASSRTVQETQYF
>NA|TRBJ1-1|TRBV6-1|TRBD1
TGTGCCAGCAGTGGAGGCCTGGGACAGCGGGGGTATACTGAAGCTTTCTTT
CASSGGLGQRGYTEAFF
>NA|TRBJ1-5|TRBV9|NA
TGTGCCAGCGGCGGACTCAATCAGCCCCAGCATTTT
CASGGLNQPQHF
>NA|TRBJ2-3|TRBV2|NA
TGTGCCAATAGAACGAACACAGATACGCAGTATTTT
CANRTNTDTQYF
>NA|TRBJ2-2|TRBV3-1/TRBV3-2|NA
TGTGCCAGCAGCCAAGATGGGGGGGCGCTCACCGGGGAGCTGTTTTTT
CASSQDGGALTGELFF
>NA|TRBJ2-3|TRBV9|TRBD1
TGTGCCAGCAGCGGAGCCACCGGACAGGGGGCACTAGTTTTAGGGGTCACAGATACGCAGTATTTT
CASSGATGQGALVLGVTDTQYF
>once|TRBJ2-6|TRBV19|NA
TGTGCCAGTAGTCAAAGTCTCGGGTTCCTAGTACTAAGCTCTGGGGCCAACGTCCTGACTTTC
CASSQSLGFLVLSSGANVLTF
>NA|TRBJ1-5|TRBV19|NA
TGTGCCAGTAGCCGCCCGGGACAAGATCAGCCCCAGCATTTT
CASSRPGQDQPQHF
>NA|TRBJ2-2|TRBV4-2|TRBD2
TGTGCCAGCAGCCAAGATGGGCTAGCGGGAGGGAACACCGGGGAGCTGTTTTTT
CASSQDGLAGGNTGELFF
>once|TRBJ1-4|TRBV6-5|NA
TGTGCCAGCAGTCGCTCGGGGTGGGAAAAACTGTTTTTT
CASSRSGWEKLFF
>few|TRBJ1-1|TRBV6-2/TRBV6-3|NA
TGTGCCAGCAGTTCATACGCGGACACTGAAGCTTTCTTT
CASSSYADTEAFF
>NA|TRBJ1-6|TRBV10-3|TRBD1
TGTGCCATCAGCGATGGGACAGGGGGTCATAATTCACCCCTCCACTTT
CAISDGTGGHNSPLHF
>NA|TRBJ2-2|TRBV30|NA
TGTGCCTGGAGAGGTGCGGGAGGGGAGCTGTTTTTT
CAWRGAGGELFF
>NA|TRBJ2-5|TRBV3-1/TRBV3-2|NA
TGTGCCCGCAGGGGGCGGGGGGGCGGCTCGGAGACCCAGTACTTC
CARRGRGGGSETQYF